This TCR beta chain was obtained from a study of blood T cells in healthy people across ages. Sample-barcoded 5' priming and a J-beta primer mix drove a second PCR of about 6 to 11 cycles. Each CDR3 protein is one row after TCRdb ran MiXCR on the 5' RACE reads. The sample includes about 1.7 million distinct CDR3 sequences, under 30% of them seen just once. This clonotype was observed at least ten times. The CDR3 runs 15 residues. Germline V lookup: CDR1 SQVTM, CDR2 ANQGSEA. Germline trimming cut 6 bases from V and 3 bases from J; bases unmatched to any gene: 8. This TCR was recovered from a woman aged 25-40 years in good health. V usage is TRBV29-1 and J usage is TRBJ2-1; 10 bases align to TRBD1. The sample comprised blood. The CDR3: CSVHTGTGVYNEQFF. The CDR3 nucleotides are TGCAGCGTACATACCGGGACAGGGGTCTACAATGAGCAGTTCTTC.